The sequence of this TCR beta chain was determined in a study of cytomegalovirus exposure and HLA in healthy donors. Use of 60 Vbeta and 13 Jbeta primers characterized the PCR. Sequencing used immunoSEQ multiplex PCR; TCRdb keeps in-frame clones, though not all of them. The table has over 150,000 clones, roughly 70% seen once. CDR3 length equals 15 residues. Germline lookup yields CDR1 MNHEY and CDR2 SVGAGI. A few counts support this clone. Its antigen is not known. One end of the junction does not line up with germline, which may come from a read error. Findings and caveats of the study: Later analysis revealed greater clonal expansion in HLA-associated TCR beta chains than in equally common others. Specific recognition of CMV antigens was confirmed in vitro for three chains (all CMV-associated).

The chain employs TRBV6-5 and TRBJ1-1, with 7 bases fitting TRBD1. The sequenced sample consisted of PBMCs. The sequence was collected from a male donor in good health and CMV-seronegative. The CDR3 sequence: CASSDSGTANTEAFF. CDR3 nucleotides: TGTGCCAGCAGTGACTCCGGGACAGCGAACACTGAAGCTTTCTTT.